Listed here is a single TCR beta chain. This sample includes further DNA sequences coding for the same CDR3. These data come from a study of shared clonotypes between healthy human individuals. Turning to the study itself: Per-donor plates numbered three CD4 naive, three CD4 memory, two CD8 naive and one CD8 memory.

Data came from immunoSEQ multiplex PCR; TCRdb stores just in-frame clones and leaves some out. In the table there are millions of clones, approximately 95% of which are singletons. The source is a man aged 18 to 29 in good health. The sample comprised naive CD4+ T cells sorted from blood. Subset noted: CD45RA+ positively selected.

The CDR3 is CASSRDRASNQPQHF. The CDR3, as DNA: TGTGCCAGCAGTCGAGACAGGGCTAGCAATCAGCCCCAGCATTTT. The chain has TRBV6-5 and TRBJ1-5; 7 nucleotides match TRBD1. This CDR3 spans 15 amino acids. Per the germline V gene, CDR1 is MNHEY and CDR2 is SVGAGI. The V segment lost 5 bases and the J segment 0 bases; nucleotides outside the gene matches: 4.